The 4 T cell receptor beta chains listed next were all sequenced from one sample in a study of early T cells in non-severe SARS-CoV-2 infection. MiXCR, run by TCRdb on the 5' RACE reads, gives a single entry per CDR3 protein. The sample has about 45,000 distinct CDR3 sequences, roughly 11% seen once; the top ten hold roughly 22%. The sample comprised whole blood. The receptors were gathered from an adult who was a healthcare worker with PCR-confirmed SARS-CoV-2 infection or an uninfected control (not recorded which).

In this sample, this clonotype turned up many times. The CDR3 loop is CASSFSSTDTQYF. The CDR3 bases are TGTGCCAGCAGCTTCTCTAGCACAGATACGCAGTATTTT. V is TRBV5-6 and J is TRBJ2-3; D is unclear. Germline values: CDR1 SGHDT, CDR2 YYEEEE. Trimming cost V 2 bases and J 0 bases, with 4 bases left between them. The length of the CDR3 is 13 residues.

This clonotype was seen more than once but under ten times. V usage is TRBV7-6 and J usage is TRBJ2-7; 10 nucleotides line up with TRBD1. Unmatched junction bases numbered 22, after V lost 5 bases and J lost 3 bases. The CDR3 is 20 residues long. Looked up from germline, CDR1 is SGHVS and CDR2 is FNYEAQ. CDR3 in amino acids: CASSPQGPRQGALQSYEQYF. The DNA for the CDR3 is TGTGCCAGCAGCCCTCAAGGTCCGCGACAGGGGGCCCTGCAGAGCTACGAGCAGTACTTC.

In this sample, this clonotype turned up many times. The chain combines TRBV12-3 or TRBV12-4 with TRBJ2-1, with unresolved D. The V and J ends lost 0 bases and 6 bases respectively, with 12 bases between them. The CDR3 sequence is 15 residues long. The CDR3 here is CASSLAPPGRNEQFF. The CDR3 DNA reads TGTGCCAGCAGTTTAGCACCCCCCGGGCGCAATGAGCAGTTCTTC.

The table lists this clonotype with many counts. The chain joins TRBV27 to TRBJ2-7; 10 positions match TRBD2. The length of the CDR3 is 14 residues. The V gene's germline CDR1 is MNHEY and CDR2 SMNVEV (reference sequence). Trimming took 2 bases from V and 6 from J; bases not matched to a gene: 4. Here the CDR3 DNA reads TGTGCCAGCAGTTTACTAGCGGGAGCGGGCGAGCAGTACTTC. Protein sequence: CASSLLAGAGEQYF.